This TCR beta chain appears in the sequencing data of a study of T cell repertoires in cytomegalovirus infection. For the study at large: Public signatures in TCR beta pointed to CMV infection and matching HLA type. Study-wide points: HLA-C-restricted CMV-specific TCR beta clonotypes prevailed in the ex vivo response.

This clonotype has at least ten counts. No antigen is known for it. TCRdb passed the reads through MiXCR, listing each CDR3 protein once. This table has hundreds of thousands of distinct CDR3 sequences, roughly 10% appearing once. The V end was cut by 5 bases, the J end by 10 bases, with 17 bases between. CDR1 is MDHEN, CDR2 SYDVKM, per germline. The CDR3 totals 14 residues. The chain uses TRBV28 and TRBJ1-4; D may be TRBD1 (5 bases). This receptor was identified in a human donor in good health (CMV status not recorded). Some clones in this sample may be carry-over from other donors' samples. Sequences were obtained from PBMCs. The CDR3 loop reads CASSNAGGAGKLFF. The CDR3 coding sequence is TGTGCCAGCAGTAACGCCGGAGGGGCGGGAAAACTGTTTTTT.